This entry lists 9 T cell receptor beta chains sequenced from one sample in a study of T cell changes during pregnancy in multiple sclerosis. The assay was immunoSEQ multiplex PCR, and TCRdb's table has in-frame clones only and misses some. The data contain approximately 83,000 clones, 94% of them singletons. Specimen: peripheral blood, collected in the third trimester of pregnancy. The receptors were gathered from a female donor with multiple sclerosis, enrolled in a pregnancy study.

The rearrangement links TRBV6-5 to TRBJ2-1; possible D gene TRBD1, 6 bases. Trimming pared 10 bases from V and 5 bases from J, leaving 12 bases between. CDR1 is MNHEY and CDR2 is SVGAGI in the germline V gene. The CDR3 is 12 amino acids. The CDR3 region has the DNA TGTGCCACCCGGGACACGCACAATGAGCAGTTCTTC. Amino acids: CATRDTHNEQFF.

This chain links TRBV7-6 with TRBJ2-5; 10 nucleotides agree with TRBD1. This CDR3 spans 14 amino acids. The germline V gene encodes CDR1 SGHVS and CDR2 FNYEAQ. Trimming cost V 5 bases and J 5 bases; bases outside gene matches: 5. CDR3 region: CASSPTGGPETQYF. The CDR3 DNA reads as TGTGCCAGCAGCCCGACAGGGGGCCCGGAGACCCAGTACTTC.

The chain is built from TRBV6-5 and TRBJ2-7; possible D gene TRBD1, 7 bases. Germline V CDR1 and CDR2: MNHEY, SVGAGI. V was pared by 5 bases and J by 3 bases, with 14 bases between. There are 14 residues in the CDR3. Written as DNA, the CDR3 is TGTGCCAGCAGTATTACCAGGGGGGTCTACGAGCAGTACTTC. Translating gives CASSITRGVYEQYF.

The genes are TRBV5-1 and TRBJ2-1; 10 bases map to TRBD2. CDR1 and CDR2 from the germline V gene are SGHRS and YFSETQ. This CDR3 is built from 17 residues. V was clipped by 5 bases and J by 5 bases; unmatched bases: 13. CDR3 sequence: CASRPGLAGVWDNEQFF. The CDR3 DNA is TGCGCCAGCAGGCCCGGCCTAGCGGGAGTTTGGGACAATGAGCAGTTCTTC.

The chain recombines TRBV30 with TRBJ1-1; a weak D match, TRBD1 (5 bases). Germline V lookup: CDR1 GTSNPN, CDR2 SVGIG (reference sequence). This CDR3 spans 14 amino acids. The V end lost 0 bases, the J end lost 1 base, and 9 bases lay between the germline ends. This CDR3 is CAWSVLGGNTEAFF. The CDR3 bases are TGTGCCTGGAGTGTACTGGGGGGGAACACTGAAGCTTTCTTT.

V is TRBV28 and J is TRBJ1-5; D is uncertain. The CDR3 loop spans 14 amino acids. Trimming cost V 2 bases and J 3 bases, with 8 bases left between them. Germline V gene sequence: CDR1 MDHEN, CDR2 SYDVKM. The CDR3 DNA reads TGTGCCAGCAGTTTAGGCGGAATCAATCAGCCCCAGCATTTT. It codes for CASSLGGINQPQHF.

The chain's CDR3 is CASSLWTGTYEQYF. The CDR3 nucleotides are TGTGCCAGCTCACTCTGGACAGGAACCTACGAGCAGTACTTC. The chain has TRBV18 and TRBJ2-7; 7 bases fit TRBD1. The junction had 5 bases not matched to a gene; V was cut back by 4 bases and J by 2 bases. The CDR3 contains 14 residues. Germline CDR1 KGHSH, CDR2 LQKENI.

The DNA of the CDR3 is TGTGCCAGCAGTTTCAGGGGGATCGGAACTGAAGCTTTCTTT. This sequence encodes CASSFRGIGTEAFF. The chain employs TRBV27 and TRBJ1-1; 7 bases map to TRBD1. Germline V CDR1 and CDR2: MNHEY, SMNVEV (reference sequence). Germline trimming cut 3 bases from V and 5 bases from J; bases unmatched to any gene: 6. This CDR3 has 14 amino acids.

The chain employs TRBV19 and TRBJ2-1; 8 bases fit TRBD1. The V gene end was trimmed by 3 bases and the J gene end by 7 bases; junction bases not matched to a gene: 8. The CDR3 runs 15 residues. Germline CDR1 and CDR2: LNHDA and SQIVND (reference sequence). The CDR3 spells CASSIPGTGSNEQFF. DNA of the CDR3: TGTGCCAGTAGTATCCCCGGGACAGGCTCAAATGAGCAGTTCTTC. The full variable domain, in which reference TRBV19 and TRBJ2-1 provide the parts outside the CDR3, is DGGITQSPKYLFRKEGQNVTLSCEQNLNHDAMYWYRQDPGQGLRLIYYSQIVNDFQKGDIAEGYSVSREKKESFPLTVTSAQKNPTAFYLCASSIPGTGSNEQFFGPGTRLTVL.